This T cell receptor beta chain originates from a study of cytomegalovirus exposure and HLA in healthy donors. With 60 Vbeta and 13 Jbeta primers, the PCR was carried out. The method was immunoSEQ multiplex PCR; TCRdb's version includes in-frame clones alone and lacks a portion of them. The sample includes some 130,000 clones, approximately 74% of them seen just once. Trimming took 2 bases from V and 3 from J; bases not matched to a gene: 12. CDR1 and CDR2 (germline): SGHVS, FNYEAQ. The CDR3 is 17 amino acids. Sequencing was performed on PBMCs. The chain uses TRBV7-6 and TRBJ1-1; the match to TRBD1 covers 7 bases. The source of this sequence is a male donor in good health and CMV-seronegative. This chain's CDR3 is CASSLYRGTVMDTEAFF. DNA for the CDR3: TGTGCCAGCAGCTTATATCGTGGGACAGTTATGGACACTGAAGCTTTCTTT.